This T cell receptor beta chain was identified in a study of blood T cell repertoires in COVID-19. Study details: Material from acute and convalescent COVID-19 was sourced from the United States, Italy and Spain.

Study processing details: From reference gene primer amplification, estimates of nucleated cell counts were derived. Clones were sequenced by immunoSEQ multiplex PCR, and TCRdb holds only the in-frame ones, with some missing. Clone size and V and J calls were adopted from that table, with D and trimming inferred from the DNA. This table holds roughly 200,000 clones, 75% to 90% found once. The junction had 1 base not matched to a gene; V was cut back by 4 bases and J by 1 base. Germline V gene data show CDR1 as SGHKS and CDR2 as YYEKEE (reference sequence). This CDR3 region has 13 residues. What was sequenced was peripheral blood. The receptor's source is a woman aged 55-69 years with acute or convalescent COVID-19. V gene TRBV5-5 combines with J gene TRBJ1-2; 7 bases are a match to TRBD1. CDR3 DNA sequence: TGTGCCAGCAGCCGGGACAGTAACTATGGCTACACCTTC. Translation: CASSRDSNYGYTF.